The table lists the clone carrying this T cell receptor (beta chain) with a count of one. This sample is drawn from a study of cytomegalovirus exposure and HLA in healthy donors. This table comes from immunoSEQ multiplex PCR, and its TCRdb copy is limited to in-frame clones, with some not included. The table includes approximately 160,000 clones, roughly nine tenths detected once. V lost 4 bases, J lost 4 bases, and 13 bases stayed unmatched. The CDR3 spans 17 residues. Germline CDR1 reads SGHNT; CDR2 reads YENEEA. The chain uses TRBV11-3 and TRBJ2-3; 8 nucleotides line up with TRBD2. Specimen: PBMCs. This TCR was sampled from a woman in her 30s in good health and CMV-seronegative. CDR3 residues: CASSSRTGTSLADTQYF. The CDR3 coding sequence is TGTGCCAGCAGCTCCCGGACCGGGACTAGTTTGGCAGATACGCAGTATTTT.